This is a list of T cell receptor beta chains from one sample in a study of T cells in Graves' hyperthyroidism and ophthalmopathy. Each CDR3 protein gets one entry after TCRdb re-called the multiplex PCR reads with MiXCR. The sample consists of a few hundred thousand distinct CDR3 sequences, 15% to 18% of them appearing once. The sample was blood. Receptors were obtained from a woman aged 18-30 years with Graves' hyperthyroidism that later progressed to Graves' ophthalmopathy. Each CDR3 is given with its conserved first and last residue. Fields, in order: V gene, D gene, clone size, J gene, CDR3 protein, CDR3 DNA. A D gene is named only where the DNA matches it firmly. The size entry is marked missing in some rows and otherwise reads once, few, many or a size class.

V: TRBV7-3
D: TRBD2
size: .
J: TRBJ2-1
CDR3: CASSLTSGIDEQFF
DNA: TGTGCCAGCAGCTTAACTAGCGGGATCGATGAGCAGTTCTTC

V: TRBV7-9
D: .
size: .
J: TRBJ2-7
CDR3: CASSPRRTTSYEQYF
DNA: TGTGCCAGCAGCCCCCGCCGGACTACCTCCTACGAGCAGTACTTC

V: TRBV7-3
D: .
size: many
J: TRBJ2-2
CDR3: CASSSPPRGTGELFF
DNA: TGTGCCAGCAGCTCCCCTCCCCGGGGGACCGGGGAGCTGTTTTTT

V: TRBV28
D: TRBD1
size: .
J: TRBJ2-7
CDR3: CASSEPGQTSPKDERYF
DNA: TGTGCCAGCAGTGAACCGGGACAGACCTCCCCAAAGGACGAGCGGTACTTC

V: TRBV20-1
D: .
size: few
J: TRBJ2-7
CDR3: CSARKSWEQYF
DNA: TGCAGTGCTAGAAAATCGTGGGAGCAGTACTTC

V: TRBV11-1
D: TRBD1
size: many
J: TRBJ2-7
CDR3: CASSPQGQWEQYF
DNA: TGTGCCAGCAGCCCACAGGGGCAATGGGAGCAGTACTTC

V: TRBV20-1
D: .
size: few
J: TRBJ2-7
CDR3: CSARGRGSEQYF
DNA: TGCAGTGCTAGGGGCCGTGGGTCCGAGCAGTACTTC

V: TRBV11-2
D: TRBD2
size: .
J: TRBJ2-6
CDR3: CASSPGLAGRHSGANVLTF
DNA: TGCGCCAGCAGTCCGGGACTAGCGGGAAGACACTCTGGGGCCAACGTCCTGACTTTC

V: TRBV11-2
D: .
size: many
J: TRBJ2-4
CDR3: CASSLEGANGKNIQYF
DNA: TGTGCCAGCAGCTTAGAGGGGGCTAACGGCAAAAACATTCAGTACTTC

V: TRBV20-1
D: .
size: once
J: TRBJ2-6
CDR3: CSARDQGVLGQSGANVLTF
DNA: TGCAGTGCTAGAGATCAAGGGGTGCTAGGGCAATCTGGGGCCAACGTCCTGACTTTC

V: TRBV5-1
D: .
size: .
J: TRBJ2-1
CDR3: CASSLIGGLSEQFF
DNA: TGCGCCAGCAGCTTGATCGGGGGATTAAGTGAGCAGTTCTTC

V: TRBV5-1
D: .
size: .
J: TRBJ2-7
CDR3: CASSSPTSYEQYF
DNA: TGCGCCAGCAGCTCCCCGACATCCTACGAGCAGTACTTC

V: TRBV6-6
D: .
size: many
J: TRBJ2-3
CDR3: CASSYRGGSNSDTQYF
DNA: TGTGCCAGCAGTTACAGGGGGGGGAGTAACTCAGATACGCAGTATTTT

V: TRBV28
D: TRBD2
size: .
J: TRBJ2-1
CDR3: CASSLLTSVYNEQFF
DNA: TGTGCCAGCAGTCTTTTGACTAGCGTCTACAATGAGCAGTTCTTC

V: TRBV9
D: TRBD1
size: .
J: TRBJ1-2
CDR3: CASSVRQGAVYGYTF
DNA: TGTGCCAGCAGCGTTCGACAGGGGGCTGTATATGGCTACACCTTC

V: TRBV2
D: TRBD1
size: few
J: TRBJ2-7
CDR3: CASSEGTGSEQYF
DNA: TGTGCCAGCAGTGAAGGGACAGGGTCCGAGCAGTACTTC

V: TRBV6-1
D: TRBD2
size: few
J: TRBJ2-1
CDR3: CASSYPKVGTSDNEQFF
DNA: TGTGCCAGCAGTTATCCCAAGGTCGGGACTAGCGACAATGAGCAGTTCTTC

V: TRBV2
D: .
size: many
J: TRBJ2-1
CDR3: CASSGLAGTDNEQFF
DNA: TGTGCCAGCAGTGGACTGGCGGGGACCGACAATGAGCAGTTCTTC

V: TRBV6-2/TRBV6-3
D: TRBD2
size: .
J: TRBJ2-2
CDR3: CASSSRRTSGRASTGELFF
DNA: TGTGCCAGCAGTTCAAGACGGACTAGCGGGAGGGCAAGTACCGGGGAGCTGTTTTTT

V: TRBV27
D: .
size: many
J: TRBJ2-3
CDR3: CASSSFTDTQYF
DNA: TGTGCCAGCAGTTCTTTCACAGATACGCAGTATTTT

V: TRBV13
D: .
size: many
J: TRBJ1-6
CDR3: CASSLSILGPSPLHF
DNA: TGTGCCAGCAGCTTAAGCATCTTAGGACCTTCACCCCTCCACTTT

V: TRBV20-1
D: TRBD1
size: many
J: TRBJ1-1
CDR3: CSAPPPGQEALSAFF
DNA: TGCAGTGCTCCCCCTCCGGGACAGGAAGCTCTGAGCGCTTTCTTT

V: TRBV20-1
D: .
size: many
J: TRBJ1-5
CDR3: CSARPWGNQPQHF
DNA: TGCAGTGCTAGACCGTGGGGCAATCAGCCCCAGCATTTT

V: TRBV9
D: .
size: many
J: TRBJ1-2
CDR3: CASSGGGGDTF
DNA: TGTGCCAGCAGCGGGGGCGGAGGAGACACCTTC

V: TRBV27
D: TRBD1
size: many
J: TRBJ2-7
CDR3: CASSPRQGARYEQYF
DNA: TGTGCCAGCAGTCCACGACAGGGGGCGAGATACGAGCAGTACTTC

V: TRBV9
D: .
size: few
J: TRBJ2-1
CDR3: CASSVGSGTVSEQFF
DNA: TGTGCCAGCAGCGTAGGTAGCGGTACGGTTTCTGAGCAGTTCTTC

V: TRBV7-9
D: .
size: few
J: TRBJ2-7
CDR3: CASSLGGWGAAWDEQYF
DNA: TGTGCCAGCAGCTTAGGCGGTTGGGGGGCGGCTTGGGACGAGCAGTACTTC

V: TRBV20-1
D: TRBD1
size: .
J: TRBJ2-7
CDR3: CSASKGQGIRSYEQYF
DNA: TGCAGTGCTAGCAAGGGACAGGGGATTCGATCCTACGAGCAGTACTTC

V: TRBV7-9
D: .
size: few
J: TRBJ1-6
CDR3: CASTRGTNSPLHF
DNA: TGTGCCAGCACCCGTGGGACCAATTCACCCCTCCACTTT

V: TRBV28
D: TRBD1
size: many
J: TRBJ2-7
CDR3: CASSWRGQGAYEQYF
DNA: TGTGCCAGCAGTTGGAGGGGACAGGGGGCCTACGAGCAGTACTTC

V: TRBV18
D: .
size: many
J: TRBJ1-6
CDR3: CASSPASNSPLHF
DNA: TGTGCCAGCTCACCCGCGTCAAATTCACCCCTCCACTTT

V: TRBV10-3
D: TRBD1
size: few
J: TRBJ2-2
CDR3: CAMGQGATGELFF
DNA: TGTGCCATGGGACAGGGGGCGACCGGGGAGCTGTTTTTT

V: TRBV7-9
D: TRBD1
size: .
J: TRBJ1-2
CDR3: CASSPTRDSNYGYTF
DNA: TGTGCCAGCAGCCCAACCCGGGACAGTAACTATGGCTACACCTTC

V: TRBV2
D: .
size: many
J: TRBJ2-4
CDR3: CASSASGNKNIQYF
DNA: TGTGCCAGCAGTGCTTCGGGAAACAAAAACATTCAGTACTTC

V: TRBV20-1
D: .
size: .
J: TRBJ2-3
CDR3: CSAPRDLHTDTQYF
DNA: TGCAGTGCTCCCCGGGACCTCCATACAGATACGCAGTATTTT

V: TRBV4-2
D: TRBD2
size: .
J: TRBJ2-1
CDR3: CASRPTSGIDNEQFF
DNA: TGTGCCAGCAGACCGACTAGCGGGATTGACAATGAGCAGTTCTTC

V: TRBV3-1
D: .
size: .
J: TRBJ1-6
CDR3: CASSQVDELHF
DNA: TGTGCCAGCAGCCAAGTGGACGAACTCCACTTT

V: TRBV5-1
D: TRBD1
size: few
J: TRBJ2-7
CDR3: CASSSIPQGDEQYF
DNA: TGCGCCAGCAGCTCGATCCCACAGGGGGACGAGCAGTACTTC

V: TRBV6-6
D: TRBD1
size: .
J: TRBJ1-1
CDR3: CASSYSRTGGSYSEAFF
DNA: TGTGCCAGCAGTTACTCGAGGACAGGGGGGAGTTATTCTGAAGCTTTCTTT

V: TRBV6-6
D: .
size: many
J: TRBJ1-1
CDR3: CASSYSTQNTEAFF
DNA: TGTGCCAGCAGTTACTCGACGCAGAACACTGAAGCTTTCTTT

V: TRBV3-1
D: .
size: many
J: TRBJ2-5
CDR3: CASSQGRLGQTQYF
DNA: TGTGCCAGCAGCCAAGGTCGACTGGGACAAACCCAGTACTTC

V: TRBV28
D: TRBD1
size: many
J: TRBJ2-5
CDR3: CASSLTPTGGGVETQYF
DNA: TGTGCCAGCAGTTTGACCCCGACAGGGGGCGGGGTGGAGACCCAGTACTTC

V: TRBV7-8
D: .
size: many
J: TRBJ1-1
CDR3: CASSLGGAGTEAFF
DNA: TGTGCCAGCAGCTTAGGAGGAGCGGGGACTGAAGCTTTCTTT